This T cell receptor beta chain was observed in a study of post-analysis software for immune sequencing data (dated by TCRdb to about 2015). In the study overall: Relapsing-remitting, secondary progressive and progressive-relapsing multiple sclerosis were recorded as disease courses, and subtype annotation was lacking for some patients. A subset of samples was prepared in parallel using single-end sample barcoding, then pooled and co-amplified after Illumina adapter ligation. The multiple sclerosis patient repertoires were compared with 11 previously published healthy control repertoires from donors aged roughly 6 to 27 years. On the study overall, not on this receptor specifically: Strong co-clustering of samples prepared in the same batch was shown by direct clustering with F measure, prompting a batch-effect correction. Patients showed significantly higher frequencies than controls for roughly 5 TRBV segments, among them TRBV5-6, TRBV5-1 and TRBV20-1. The multiple sclerosis patient group was slightly younger than the control group. Compared with controls, multiple sclerosis patients had significantly lower normalized Chao1 diversity, a finding suggesting substantial peripheral T-cell clonal expansion.

Libraries were made using PCR. Sequencing used an Illumina HiSeq 2500. Unique molecular identifiers were incorporated into TCR beta cDNA libraries to reduce PCR and sequencing biases. Roughly 500,000 cDNA molecules were obtained per 1 to 10 million input T cells, so each molecule approximated one T cell. The patient libraries were prepared and sequenced using the same protocol as the earlier healthy control dataset. Samples belonging to the same batch were prepared together, multiplexed and sequenced on a shared HiSeq lane. The original pipeline was this. Raw barcoded reads were processed with MIGEC, and single-read molecular identifier groups were discarded before consensus assembly and CDR3 extraction. VDJtools was used for post-analysis of the clonotype tables, with diversity normalized by down-sampling every dataset to the smallest sample size. In repertoire overlap clustering, CDR3 amino acid sequences, but not nucleotide sequences, were matched to correct batch-related cross-sample contamination. In-frame beta chains were kept once TCRdb had trimmed the public reads at Q25 with fastp and called clones with MiXCR. Entries are consolidated by CDR3 protein sequence, retaining the most common genes and DNA. TCRdb's processing, not the study's, gives the V and J calls here. This sample has roughly 700,000 distinct CDR3 sequences in its table, and 30% of those were observed once. The ten largest clones take up around 0.56% of the sample.

To demonstrate the VDJtools post-analysis software, TCR beta repertoires were profiled from the peripheral blood of 10 to 15 young patients with multiple sclerosis. The patients with multiple sclerosis were children and adolescents between roughly 6 and 15 years of age. As concerns this clonotype: What this receptor recognizes is not known. The input lacks base qualities; no much larger clone sits a single base away.

V is cut by 7 bases and J by 7 bases, and the space between the germline ends is 14 bases. Taken from the germline V gene, the CDR1 and CDR2 loops are SNHLY and FYNNEI. The CDR3 holds 13 amino acids from the cysteine to the phenylalanine. Only the CDR3 DNA stays, 39 bases, in frame from base 1. The sample taken for sequencing was blood. The sequence came from a girl aged 5 to 17 with multiple sclerosis. The chain is encoded by TRBV2 joined to TRBJ2-1; a tentative D call is TRBD2 (6 bases match). The DNA sequence is TGTGCCAGCACCATGACTAGTTGGAATGAGCAGTTCTTC. This codes for CASTMTSWNEQFF. Supplemented by the reference TRBV2 and TRBJ2-1 proteins around the CDR3, the complete variable domain is EPEVTQTPSHQVTQMGQEVILRCVPISNHLYFYWYRQILGQKVEFLVSFYNNEISEKSEIFDDQFSVERPDGSNFTLKIRSTKLEDSAMYFCASTMTSWNEQFFGPGTRLTVL.